This T cell receptor (beta chain) comes out of a study of regulatory T cells in long-lasting Graves disease. Time point specified: newly diagnosed GD, antithyroid drugs for less than 3 months. RNA from PBMCs was the source of the TCR library. Through Arm-PCR of CDR3 regions and iRepertoire HTBI primers, TCR beta libraries were built. TCRdb analysed the multiplex PCR reads with MiXCR anew, one entry per CDR3 protein. The table records around 420,000 distinct CDR3 sequences, over 14% of them present only once. Trimming pared 2 bases from V and 6 bases from J, leaving 8 bases between. Germline lookup yields CDR1 MDHEN and CDR2 SYDVKM. The CDR3 has 12 residues. In its sample, this clonotype was seen many times. The data also belong to a second study, concerning T cells in Graves' hyperthyroidism and ophthalmopathy. From that second work: From stable hyperthyroidism, ophthalmopathy was set apart by a 13 V-J model.

The V and J genes are TRBV28 and TRBJ2-7; D ambiguous. The TCR was taken from a woman between 35 and 50 years old with Graves disease. The input for sequencing was peripheral blood mononuclear cells (PBMCs), taken at new diagnosis, from a patient treated with antithyroid drugs. CDR3 amino acids: CASSLDRAEQYF. CDR3 DNA sequence: TGTGCCAGCAGTTTAGATAGGGCCGAGCAGTACTTC. The full variable domain, in which reference TRBV28 and TRBJ2-7 provide the parts outside the CDR3, is DVKVTQSSRYLVKRTGEKVFLECVQDMDHENMFWYRQDPGLGLRLIYFSYDVKMKEKGDIPEGYSVSREKKERFSLILESASTNQTSMYLCASSLDRAEQYFGPGTRLTVT.